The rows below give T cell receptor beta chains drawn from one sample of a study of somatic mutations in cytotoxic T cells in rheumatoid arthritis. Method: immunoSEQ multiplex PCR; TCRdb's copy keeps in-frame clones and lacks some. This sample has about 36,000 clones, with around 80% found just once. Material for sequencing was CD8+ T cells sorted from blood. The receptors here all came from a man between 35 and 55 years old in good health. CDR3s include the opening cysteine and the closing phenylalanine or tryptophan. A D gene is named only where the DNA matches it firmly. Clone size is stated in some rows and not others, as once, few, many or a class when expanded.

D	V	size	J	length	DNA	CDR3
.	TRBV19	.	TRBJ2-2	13	TGTGCCACTGCCCGGATCAACACCGGGGAGCTGTTTTTT	CATARINTGELFF
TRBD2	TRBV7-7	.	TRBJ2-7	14	TGTGCCAGCAGCTTATCGGGCGGGAGGGGCGAGCAGTACTTC	CASSLSGGRGEQYF
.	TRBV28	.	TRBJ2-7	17	TGTGCCAGCAGTTTCCCCCCTGGCGGGGGCAAGCCCTACGAGCAGTACTTC	CASSFPPGGGKPYEQYF
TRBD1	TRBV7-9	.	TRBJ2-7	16	TGTGCCAGCAGACCTTACTCCCAGGGGGCGGGTAGCGAGCAGTACTTC	CASRPYSQGAGSEQYF
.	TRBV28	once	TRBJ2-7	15	TGTGCCAGCAGTTTTAGTCAGGGCCCCTCCTACGAGCAGTACTTC	CASSFSQGPSYEQYF
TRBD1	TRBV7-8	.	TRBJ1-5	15	TGTGCCAGCAGCCCGGACAGGCTTAGCAATCAGCCCCAGCATTTT	CASSPDRLSNQPQHF
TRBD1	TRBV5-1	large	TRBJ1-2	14	TGCGCCAGCAGCCCCGGGACAGCCTATTATGGCTACACCTTC	CASSPGTAYYGYTF
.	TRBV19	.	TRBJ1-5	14	TGTGCCGGTGGAGGGCCGGAACCAGGTCAGCCCCAGCATTTT	CAGGGPEPGQPQHF
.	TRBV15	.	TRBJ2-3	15	TGTGCCACCAGCAGAGATCCCTCAAGCACAGATACGCAGTATTTT	CATSRDPSSTDTQYF
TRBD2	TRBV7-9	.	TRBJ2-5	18	TGTGCCAGCAGCCTAGGACTAGCGGGAGGGCCCCGGCAAGAGACCCAGTACTTC	CASSLGLAGGPRQETQYF
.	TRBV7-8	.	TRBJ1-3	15	TGTGCCAGCAGCTTACCGGGGGGCCCTGGAAACACCATATATTTT	CASSLPGGPGNTIYF
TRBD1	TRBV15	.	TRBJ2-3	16	TGTGCCACCAGCGAACCTAGACAGGGTCTGACAGATACGCAGTATTTT	CATSEPRQGLTDTQYF
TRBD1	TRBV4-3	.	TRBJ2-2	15	TGCGCCAGCAGCCAAGGAGACAGGGCGCACGGGGAGCTGTTTTTT	CASSQGDRAHGELFF
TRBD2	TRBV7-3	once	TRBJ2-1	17	TGTGCCAGCAGCCCAAAGGGCGGGAGAGTCGGCTACAATGAGCAGTTCTTC	CASSPKGGRVGYNEQFF
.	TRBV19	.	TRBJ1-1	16	TGTGCCAGTAGTACTACAGCGCTGGGGTCGGGCACTGAAGCTTTCTTT	CASSTTALGSGTEAFF
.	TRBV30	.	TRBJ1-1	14	TGTGCCTGGAGCTCTCTAGGGGGGCCATCTGAAGCTTTCTTT	CAWSSLGGPSEAFF
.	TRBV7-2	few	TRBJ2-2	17	TGTGCCAGCAGCTTAGCGGGAGTACCGACGAACACCGGGGAGCTGTTTTTT	CASSLAGVPTNTGELFF
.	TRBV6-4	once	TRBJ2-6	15	TGTGCCAGCAGTGACTCGAGCTCTGGGGCCAACGTCCTGACTTTC	CASSDSSSGANVLTF
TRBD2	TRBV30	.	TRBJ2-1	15	TGTGCCTGGACCCCTACTAGCGCCGGCTACAATGAGCAGTTCTTC	CAWTPTSAGYNEQFF
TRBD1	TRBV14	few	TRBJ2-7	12	TGTGCCAGCAGCTCACAGGGGTTGGGGCAGTACTTC	CASSSQGLGQYF
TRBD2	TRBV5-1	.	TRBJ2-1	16	TGCGCCAGCGGACCCCAGCGGGACTACTCCTACAATGAGCAGTTCTTC	CASGPQRDYSYNEQFF
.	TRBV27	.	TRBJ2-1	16	TGTGCCAGCAGTCCACCCCCTTGGAGCTCCTACAATGAGCAGTTCTTC	CASSPPPWSSYNEQFF
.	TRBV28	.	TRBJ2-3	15	TGTGCCAGCAGTTTTAGGAGGCTGTCAAAAGATACGCAGTATTTT	CASSFRRLSKDTQYF